The TCR beta chain described here comes from a study of T cells in Graves' hyperthyroidism and ophthalmopathy. Ahead of any ophthalmopathy symptoms, the blood sample was obtained at the first diagnosis of hyperthyroidism. TCR beta CDR3 region amplification was performed from RNA transcripts. First-round RT-PCR with HTBI primers amplified the TCR CDR3 region. MiXCR, run by TCRdb on the multiplex PCR reads, gives a single entry per CDR3 protein. In the table there are some 350,000 distinct CDR3 sequences, 15% to 18% of which are singletons. The CDR3 is 12 residues long. The germline V and J ends were trimmed by 5 bases and 2 bases, with 7 bases remaining between them. CDR1 and CDR2 (germline): SQVTM, ANQGSEA.

The chain couples TRBV29-1 to TRBJ1-3, with D tentatively TRBD1 (5 bases). Sequencing input: blood. The sequence was collected from a woman younger than 35 with Graves' hyperthyroidism that later progressed to Graves' ophthalmopathy. The CDR3 is CSVSGTGNTIYF. The DNA for the CDR3 is TGCAGCGTTTCAGGGACTGGAAACACCATATATTTT. The variable domain in full, with the rest retrieved from reference TRBV29-1 and TRBJ1-3, is SAVISQKPSRDICQRGTSLTIQCQVDSQVTMMFWYRQQPGQSLTLIATANQGSEATYESGFVIDKFPISRPNLTFSTLTVSNMSPEDSSIYLCSVSGTGNTIYFGEGSWLTVV.